This T cell receptor beta chain stems from a study of OX40 agonist ivuxolimab in advanced cancers. As for the study more broadly: Ivuxolimab, which targeted the costimulatory receptor OX40 (CD134), was an agonistic, fully human IgG2 monoclonal antibody. The dose-escalation cohort was roughly 83% male with a mean age of roughly 62 years, ranging from 23 to 79. The purpose of peripheral TCRbeta sequencing was to test whether ivuxolimab changed TCR sequence diversity and led to clonal T-cell expansion. Partial responses were achieved by three dose-escalation patients, of whom one had hepatocellular carcinoma and two had cutaneous melanoma. Patients were allowed to have had prior anti-PD-1, anti-PD-L1 or anti-CTLA-4 therapy, and around 40% of the dose-escalation patients had previously received checkpoint inhibitors. Of the 50 to 55 dose-escalation patients, hepatocellular carcinoma was present in roughly 19, melanoma in approximately 15, renal cell carcinoma in 9 and head and neck cancer in 9. Intravenous ivuxolimab was administered to patients every 2 weeks at six dose levels: 0.01, 0.1, 0.3, 1.5, 3 and 10 mg/kg. The paper reports the monotherapy dose-escalation portion (N of about 52 patients) of the phase I ivuxolimab trial.

Patients with autoimmune disease history or receiving systemic immunosuppression were excluded from the trial. Peripheral blood for TCR sequencing was drawn from every dose cohort at baseline, at cycle 4 day 1 and at cycle 7 day 1. Samples came from an open-label, multicenter, first-in-human phase I dose-escalation trial of ivuxolimab. The trial enrolled adults with locally advanced or metastatic head and neck squamous cell, hepatocellular, melanoma or renal cell carcinoma. Before TCR sequencing, CD4+ and CD8+ T cells were separately sorted from peripheral blood. Genomic DNA was isolated from the sorted cells so that the TCRbeta CDR3 region could be sequenced. TCRbeta CDR3 regions were sequenced using the immunoSEQ Assay. TCRdb obtained this table from immuneACCESS and retained in-frame rearrangements with V and J assigned. These tables miss some clones; where compared with another copy, unresolved V genes account for less than half of the shortfall, and the remainder is unexplained. The sample table contains 45,000 to 70,000 clones; only one count was recorded for around 89% of them. The ten largest make up 1.4% of the sample.

Remarks on this clone: The specificity of this receptor is unknown. Per-base quality was not reported, and no clone a single base away is much larger than it.

The germline V gene sets CDR1 to MNHEY and CDR2 to SVGAGI. Measured from the cysteine to the phenylalanine, the CDR3 is 12 residues long. Only the CDR3 DNA is retained, 36 bases long and in frame from the first base. Cut back by 5 bases and 7 bases, the V and J ends lie 11 bases apart. The full study reports these points: On average, CD8+ T cells showed more expanded clones than CD4+ T cells after ivuxolimab. Clonal expansion of both CD4+ and CD8+ blood T cells was observed from baseline to week 6 at doses 0.1 to 3.0 mg/kg. In partial responders in the 0.1-3.0 mg/kg groups, normalized peripheral clonal expansion was found to be among the lowest, especially among CD8+ T cells. Low levels of normalized T-cell clonal expansion were also seen in some patients who did not respond. Antigen specificity was not determined for the clonally expanded peripheral T cells.

This specimen was CD4+ or CD8+ T cells sorted from blood, taken in a trial of the OX40 agonist ivuxolimab. The sequence came from an adult with an advanced solid tumor such as melanoma, head and neck, liver or kidney cancer. The chain was built from TRBV6-5 and TRBJ1-2, and possibly TRBD1, on 5 matching bases. The nucleotides are TGTGCCAGCAGTCGAAAAGGGGCTGGCTACACCTTC. Translated, this gives CASSRKGAGYTF.